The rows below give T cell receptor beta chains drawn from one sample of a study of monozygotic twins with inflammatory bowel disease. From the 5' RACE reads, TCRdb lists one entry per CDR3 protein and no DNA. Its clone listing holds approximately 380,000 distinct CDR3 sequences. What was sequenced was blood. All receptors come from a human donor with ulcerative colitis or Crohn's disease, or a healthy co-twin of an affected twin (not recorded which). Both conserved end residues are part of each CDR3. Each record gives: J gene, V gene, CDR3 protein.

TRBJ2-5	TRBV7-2	CASSLEDRGPQETQYF
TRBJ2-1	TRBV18	CASSPQGAGTANEQFF
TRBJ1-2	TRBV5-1	CASSRQEANYGYTF
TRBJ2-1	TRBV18	CASSRLESLHGEQFF
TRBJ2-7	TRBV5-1	CASSLAGDPYEQYF
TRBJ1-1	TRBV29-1	CSVLWGTEAFF
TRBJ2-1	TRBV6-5	CASSYLGGSSYNEQFF
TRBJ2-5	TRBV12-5	CASGLGQASGETQYF
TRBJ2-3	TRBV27	CASTRRLAGGRTDTQYF
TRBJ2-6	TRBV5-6	CASSLKWDREAGANVLTF